These T cell receptor delta chains were read from a single sample in a study of Vδ1+ human thymocytes. TCRdb called clones from the multiplex PCR reads again using CATT. The sample has 54,000 or so delta-chain clones, 15% to 20% seen once. The specimen sequenced was Vdelta1+ gamma-delta thymocytes from the thymus. All receptors derive from a boy younger than two who had congenital heart surgery. Each CDR3 is given with its conserved first and last residue. Fields, in order: D gene, CDR3 length, J gene, V gene, clone size, CDR3 DNA, CDR3 protein. D genes are given only for firm matches. Clone size is shown for a subset of rows, as once, few, many or a class of expanded clone.

D gene: NA; CDR3 length: 12; J gene: TRDJ1; V gene: TRDV1; clone size: NA; CDR3 DNA: TGTGCTCCTGGGGATTACACCGATAAACTCATCTTT; CDR3 protein: CAPGDYTDKLIF
D gene: TRDD3; CDR3 length: 24; J gene: TRDJ1; V gene: TRDV1; clone size: few; CDR3 DNA: TGTGCTCTTGGGGAACTAGAGTCTCCCTCCTGGGGATACGATTCGTTCGTGGAGGCCGATAAACTCATCTTT; CDR3 protein: CALGELESPSWGYDSFVEADKLIF
D gene: TRDD3; CDR3 length: 21; J gene: TRDJ1; V gene: TRDV1; clone size: NA; CDR3 DNA: TGTGCTCTTGGGGAACGGGGTTCCGTAGACTGGGGGATCGTGTACACCGATAAACTCATCTTT; CDR3 protein: CALGERGSVDWGIVYTDKLIF
D gene: TRDD3; CDR3 length: 19; J gene: TRDJ1; V gene: TRDV1; clone size: NA; CDR3 DNA: TGTGCTCTTGGGGAACGCTTCTGCCTGGGGGACAAGTACACCGATAAACTCATCTTT; CDR3 protein: CALGERFCLGDKYTDKLIF
D gene: NA; CDR3 length: 16; J gene: TRDJ1; V gene: TRDV2; clone size: NA; CDR3 DNA: TGTGCCTGTGATACGGACCTGTGGGGTTACACCGATAAACTCATCTTT; CDR3 protein: CACDTDLWGYTDKLIF
D gene: NA; CDR3 length: 17; J gene: TRDJ1; V gene: TRDV1; clone size: few; CDR3 DNA: TGTGCTCTTGGGGAACAGATTTTAGTTCCAGCAACCGATAAACTCATCTTT; CDR3 protein: CALGEQILVPATDKLIF
D gene: TRDD3; CDR3 length: 20; J gene: TRDJ1; V gene: TRDV1; clone size: few; CDR3 DNA: TGTGCTCTTGGGGAACTACCTCCGACTGGGGACATAACCCTGACGGATAAACTCATCTTT; CDR3 protein: CALGELPPTGDITLTDKLIF
D gene: TRDD3; CDR3 length: 19; J gene: TRDJ1; V gene: TRDV1; clone size: NA; CDR3 DNA: TGTGCTCTTGGGGAAAGTGGTCCCTTCCTGCAACTGGGGGATAGTAAACTCATCTTT; CDR3 protein: CALGESGPFLQLGDSKLIF
D gene: TRDD3; CDR3 length: 18; J gene: TRDJ1; V gene: TRDV2; clone size: NA; CDR3 DNA: TGTGCCTGTGACACTACGGTACTGGGGGTCCCCAACACCGATAAACTCATCTTT; CDR3 protein: CACDTTVLGVPNTDKLIF
D gene: NA; CDR3 length: 19; J gene: TRDJ1; V gene: TRDV1; clone size: NA; CDR3 DNA: TGTGCTCTTGGGCCATTCTCCGCCCTTTACTTTACCGTCGCCGATAAACTCATCTTT; CDR3 protein: CALGPFSALYFTVADKLIF
D gene: NA; CDR3 length: 22; J gene: TRDJ1; V gene: TRDV1; clone size: few; CDR3 DNA: TGTGCTCTTGGGGAAGTCCCTGGCCTTCCTAAAGGTACTGGGGGTCCAACCGATAAACTCATCTTT; CDR3 protein: CALGEVPGLPKGTGGPTDKLIF
D gene: TRDD3; CDR3 length: 22; J gene: TRDJ1; V gene: TRDV1; clone size: NA; CDR3 DNA: TGTGCTCTTGAAGAGACGGACTTCACTGGGGGACCACTCTATTTGTACACCGATAAACTCATCTTT; CDR3 protein: CALEETDFTGGPLYLYTDKLIF
D gene: NA; CDR3 length: 23; J gene: TRDJ1; V gene: TRDV1; clone size: NA; CDR3 DNA: TGTGCTCTTGGGGAACCAAATACCCCGTCCTTCCTACTGTCGTGGGGGATCTCCGATAAACTCATCTTT; CDR3 protein: CALGEPNTPSFLLSWGISDKLIF
D gene: NA; CDR3 length: 17; J gene: TRDJ1; V gene: TRDV1; clone size: few; CDR3 DNA: TGTGCTCTTGGGGCGCCTTCCCTCGCGGTTCACAACGGTAAACTCATCTTT; CDR3 protein: CALGAPSLAVHNGKLIF
D gene: TRDD3; CDR3 length: 22; J gene: TRDJ1; V gene: TRDV1; clone size: few; CDR3 DNA: TGTGCTCTTGGGGAAGCCCCCCCCTTCCTCCCCTTTGTGGGGGATACGCGGGGGAAACTCATCTTT; CDR3 protein: CALGEAPPFLPFVGDTRGKLIF
D gene: NA; CDR3 length: 19; J gene: TRDJ1; V gene: TRDV1; clone size: NA; CDR3 DNA: TGTGCTCTTGGGGACCTGGCGATCGGTGAGATACCCCGTTTCCATAAACTCATCTTT; CDR3 protein: CALGDLAIGEIPRFHKLIF
D gene: TRDD2; CDR3 length: 21; J gene: TRDJ1; V gene: TRDV1; clone size: few; CDR3 DNA: TGTGCTCTTGGGGAACTGAGGTCCTCTCTATTTCCTACTACGGACACCGATAAACTCATCTTT; CDR3 protein: CALGELRSSLFPTTDTDKLIF